The clone carrying this TCR beta chain was seen at least ten times. The antigen is unknown. The data originate from a study of T cells after yellow fever vaccination. General study points: Reappearing after the booster were most of the clones from primary vaccination (about 96% CD4, about 87% CD8).

V lost 1 base and J lost 7; bases outside the gene matches: 3. The CDR3 contains 13 residues. Conversion of TCR transcripts into cDNA relied on 5'RACE template switching, which added a universal primer site and UMIs. TCRdb re-analysed the 5' RACE reads in MiXCR, keeping a single row per CDR3 protein. The sample includes some 160,000 distinct CDR3 sequences, around 7.3% of them seen just once. This clonotype was obtained from a man aged 18 to 29 who received the YFV17D yellow fever vaccine. The specimen was CD4+ T cells sorted from PBMCs, collected 4 to 6 days after the first yellow fever vaccination. The V and J genes are TRBV12-3 or TRBV12-4 and TRBJ1-1, with 7 positions matching TRBD1. The CDR3 region is CASSLGRQGEAFF. Written as DNA, the CDR3 is TGTGCCAGCAGTTTAGGGAGACAGGGTGAAGCTTTCTTT.